This record looks at one T cell receptor (beta chain) sequence and its context. The data belong to a study of blood T cell repertoires in COVID-19. Produced via immunoSEQ multiplex PCR; TCRdb's table is partial and in-frame only. This sample has 350,000 to 450,000 clones, with 88% found just once. The CDR3 is 15 residues long. Germline CDR1 and CDR2: SNHLY and FYNNEI. Trimming took off 1 base at V and 4 bases at J, with 11 bases between the two ends. The receptor comes from a woman younger than 35 who had been exposed to COVID-19. The gene calls are TRBV2 and TRBJ1-3; D unclear. The specimen was PBMCs or T cells enriched from blood (not recorded which). CDR3 sequence (DNA): TGTGCCAGCAGTGAAGTTGGGTCGGGGGGAAACACCATATATTTT. It yields the protein CASSEVGSGGNTIYF.